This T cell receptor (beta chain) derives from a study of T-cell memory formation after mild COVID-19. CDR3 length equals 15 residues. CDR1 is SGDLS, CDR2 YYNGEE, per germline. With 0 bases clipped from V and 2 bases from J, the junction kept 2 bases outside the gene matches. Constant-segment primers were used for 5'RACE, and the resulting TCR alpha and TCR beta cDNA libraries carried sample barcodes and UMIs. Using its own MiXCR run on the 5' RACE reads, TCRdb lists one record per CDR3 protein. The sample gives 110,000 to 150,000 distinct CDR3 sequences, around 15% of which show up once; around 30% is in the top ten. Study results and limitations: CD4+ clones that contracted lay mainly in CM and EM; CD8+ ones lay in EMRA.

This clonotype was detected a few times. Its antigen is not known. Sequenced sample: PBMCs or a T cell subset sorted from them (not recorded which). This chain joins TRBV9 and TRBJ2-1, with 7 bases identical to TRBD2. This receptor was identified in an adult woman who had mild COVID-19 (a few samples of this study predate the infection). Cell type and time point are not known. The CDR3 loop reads CASSVDLAAYNEQFF. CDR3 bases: TGTGCCAGCAGCGTAGATCTAGCGGCCTACAATGAGCAGTTCTTC.